These T cell receptor beta chains were read from a single sample in a study of CD8 T cells in Susac syndrome. A single record per CDR3 protein comes from TCRdb applying MiXCR to the immunoSEQ multiplex PCR reads. Here the sample spans some 77,000 distinct CDR3 sequences, 93% being singletons. Sequenced sample: CD4+ T cells from PBMCs. Receptor source: a human donor with Susac syndrome. CDR3s include the opening cysteine and the closing phenylalanine or tryptophan. Each record gives: V gene, CDR3 length, CDR3 protein.

V gene: TRBV27
CDR3 length: 14
CDR3 protein: CASSRGQGGGKLFF

V gene: TRBV7-3
CDR3 length: 16
CDR3 protein: CASSITGTGFSYEQYF

V gene: TRBV20-1
CDR3 length: 14
CDR3 protein: CSARVGAGLQPQHF

V gene: TRBV6-2/TRBV6-3
CDR3 length: 12
CDR3 protein: CASSRRTYGYTF

V gene: TRBV20-1
CDR3 length: 13
CDR3 protein: CSATSQGYRGYTF

V gene: TRBV7-3
CDR3 length: 14
CDR3 protein: CASSSRRNTGELFF

V gene: TRBV28
CDR3 length: 14
CDR3 protein: CASSLRQQNTEAFF

V gene: TRBV29-1
CDR3 length: 13
CDR3 protein: CSVVGGVAGELFF

V gene: TRBV6-2/TRBV6-3
CDR3 length: 15
CDR3 protein: CASSYLQGAFQPQHF

V gene: TRBV6-2/TRBV6-3
CDR3 length: 16
CDR3 protein: CASSYSFRALGNEQFF

V gene: TRBV11-2
CDR3 length: 21
CDR3 protein: CASSLHSGWLAGGRGTDTQYF

V gene: TRBV27
CDR3 length: 16
CDR3 protein: CASSFDRGLITDTQYF

V gene: TRBV6-6
CDR3 length: 11
CDR3 protein: CASCLGDTQYF

V gene: TRBV9
CDR3 length: 15
CDR3 protein: CASSLRTGSSYEQYF

V gene: TRBV19
CDR3 length: 15
CDR3 protein: CASSAERGSSYEQYF

V gene: TRBV20-1
CDR3 length: 17
CDR3 protein: CSALLGTPGGDNSPLHF

V gene: TRBV7-6
CDR3 length: 14
CDR3 protein: CASSLHRANTEAFF

V gene: TRBV7-9
CDR3 length: 12
CDR3 protein: CASLRGGTEAFF

V gene: TRBV14
CDR3 length: 15
CDR3 protein: CASSHPWVLGTEAFF

V gene: TRBV11-1
CDR3 length: 12
CDR3 protein: CASSRTGYEQYF

V gene: TRBV7-2
CDR3 length: 13
CDR3 protein: CASRRARPGTQYF

V gene: TRBV7-2
CDR3 length: 16
CDR3 protein: CASSLVVGVGRNIQYF

V gene: TRBV28
CDR3 length: 16
CDR3 protein: CASSSPGHNLNYGYTF

V gene: TRBV20-1
CDR3 length: 13
CDR3 protein: CSASPIGNTEAFF

V gene: TRBV7-2
CDR3 length: 13
CDR3 protein: CASSFSRVGEQFF

V gene: TRBV3-1
CDR3 length: 13
CDR3 protein: CASSQVFDEKLFF

V gene: TRBV29-1
CDR3 length: 11
CDR3 protein: CSVEFGSEQYF

V gene: TRBV28
CDR3 length: 12
CDR3 protein: CATYRGGYGYTF

V gene: TRBV29-1
CDR3 length: 14
CDR3 protein: CSAVPGPGRHTQYF

V gene: TRBV20-1
CDR3 length: 14
CDR3 protein: CSARMGRANEKLFF

V gene: TRBV5-4
CDR3 length: 16
CDR3 protein: CASSLFRGGGTDTQYF

V gene: TRBV7-2
CDR3 length: 16
CDR3 protein: CASSPSRRGQGYEQYF

V gene: TRBV18
CDR3 length: 13
CDR3 protein: CASSPSSTGELFF

V gene: TRBV7-2
CDR3 length: 15
CDR3 protein: CASTSQGMRTGELFF

V gene: TRBV6-2/TRBV6-3
CDR3 length: 15
CDR3 protein: CASSYFGQGNYGYTF

V gene: TRBV28
CDR3 length: 13
CDR3 protein: CASSSTGREKLFF

V gene: TRBV7-8
CDR3 length: 15
CDR3 protein: CASSLIRGRTDTQYF

V gene: TRBV11-2
CDR3 length: 13
CDR3 protein: CASSLVWAYEQYF

V gene: TRBV7-2
CDR3 length: 13
CDR3 protein: CASSLAQGESQHF